This entry describes one T cell receptor (beta chain). Membership in each cohort depended on participant-reported clinical history. In the original workflow: Amplification from reference gene primers served as the basis for estimated nucleated cell counts. The protocol was immunoSEQ multiplex PCR, while the TCRdb copy is restricted to in-frame clones and leaves out a portion. That table furnishes V, J and clone size, whereas the DNA furnished D and trimming. The sample lists around 260,000 clones, 80% to 90% occurring once. The data were obtained in a study of blood T cell repertoires in COVID-19. The wider study: The United States, Italy and Spain supplied acute and convalescent COVID-19 samples.

This sequence originates from a woman in her twenties or thirties who had recovered from COVID-19. Sequencing was done on a sample of PBMCs or T cells enriched from blood (not recorded which).

The DNA of the CDR3 is TGTGCCAGCAGGGGGGACAGAGGCGTCGAGCAGTACTTC. Its protein product is CASRGDRGVEQYF. The chain carries TRBV12-3 or TRBV12-4 and TRBJ2-7; 7 nucleotides match TRBD1. V was pared by 6 bases and J by 6 bases, with 8 bases of the junction left unmatched. CDR3 length: 13 residues.